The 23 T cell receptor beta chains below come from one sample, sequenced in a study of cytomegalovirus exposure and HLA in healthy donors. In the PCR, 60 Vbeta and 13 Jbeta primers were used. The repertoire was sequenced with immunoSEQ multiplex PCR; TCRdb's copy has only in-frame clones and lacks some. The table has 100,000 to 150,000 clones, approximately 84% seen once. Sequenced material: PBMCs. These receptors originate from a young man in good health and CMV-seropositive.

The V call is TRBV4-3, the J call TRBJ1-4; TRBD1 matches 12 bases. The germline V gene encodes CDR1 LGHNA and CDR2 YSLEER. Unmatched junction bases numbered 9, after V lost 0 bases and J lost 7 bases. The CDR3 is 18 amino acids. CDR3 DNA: TGCGCCAGCAGCCAAGAACCGGGACAGGGGGCGGGTGGTGAAAAACTGTTTTTT. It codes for CASSQEPGQGAGGEKLFF.

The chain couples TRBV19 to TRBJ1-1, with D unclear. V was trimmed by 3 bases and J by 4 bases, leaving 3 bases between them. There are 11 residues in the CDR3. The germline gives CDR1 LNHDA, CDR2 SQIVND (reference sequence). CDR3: CASSMATEAFF. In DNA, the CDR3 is TGTGCCAGTAGTATGGCCACTGAAGCTTTCTTT.

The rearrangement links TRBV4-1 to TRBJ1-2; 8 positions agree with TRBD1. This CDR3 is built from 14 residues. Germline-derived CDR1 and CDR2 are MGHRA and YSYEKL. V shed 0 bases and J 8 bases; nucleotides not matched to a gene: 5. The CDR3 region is CASSQDLRGQGYTF. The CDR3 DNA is TGCGCCAGCAGCCAAGATCTCAGGGGGCAGGGCTACACCTTC.

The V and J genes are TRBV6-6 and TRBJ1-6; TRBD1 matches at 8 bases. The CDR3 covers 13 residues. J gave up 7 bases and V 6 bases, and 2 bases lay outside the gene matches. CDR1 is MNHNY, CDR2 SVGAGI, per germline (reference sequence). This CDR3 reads CASRRQGNSPLHF. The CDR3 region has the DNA TGTGCCAGCAGGCGACAGGGGAATTCACCCCTCCACTTT.

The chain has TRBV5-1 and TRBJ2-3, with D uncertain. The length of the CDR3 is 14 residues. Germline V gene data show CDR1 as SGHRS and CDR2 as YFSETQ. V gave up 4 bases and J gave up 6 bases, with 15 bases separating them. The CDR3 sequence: CASSEATTPDTQYF. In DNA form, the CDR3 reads TGCGCCAGCAGCGAGGCAACGACTCCCGATACGCAGTATTTT.

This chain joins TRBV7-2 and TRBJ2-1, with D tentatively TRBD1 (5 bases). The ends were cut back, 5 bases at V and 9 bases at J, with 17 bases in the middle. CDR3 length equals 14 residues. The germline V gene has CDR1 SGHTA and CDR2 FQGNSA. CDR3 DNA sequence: TGTGCCAGCAGCCCCCGCCAGGGCGGACCTGAGCAGTTCTTC. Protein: CASSPRQGGPEQFF.

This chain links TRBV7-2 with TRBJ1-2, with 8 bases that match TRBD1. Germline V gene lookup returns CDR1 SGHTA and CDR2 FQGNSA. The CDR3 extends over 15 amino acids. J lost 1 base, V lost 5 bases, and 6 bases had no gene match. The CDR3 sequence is CASSPGQGLNYGYTF. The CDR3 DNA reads TGTGCCAGCAGCCCCGGACAGGGACTTAACTATGGCTACACCTTC. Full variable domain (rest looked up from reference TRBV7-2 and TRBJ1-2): GAGVSQSPSNKVTEKGKDVELRCDPISGHTALYWYRQSLGQGLEFLIYFQGNSAPDKSGLPSDRFSAERTGGSVSTLTIQRTQQEDSAVYLCASSPGQGLNYGYTFGSGTRLTVV.

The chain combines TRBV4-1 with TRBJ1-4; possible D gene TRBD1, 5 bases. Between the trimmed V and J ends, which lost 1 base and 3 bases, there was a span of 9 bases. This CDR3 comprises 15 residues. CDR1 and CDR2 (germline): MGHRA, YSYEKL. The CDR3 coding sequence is TGCGCCAGCAGCCAAGGGGGCCTGCCTAATGAAAAACTGTTTTTT. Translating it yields CASSQGGLPNEKLFF.

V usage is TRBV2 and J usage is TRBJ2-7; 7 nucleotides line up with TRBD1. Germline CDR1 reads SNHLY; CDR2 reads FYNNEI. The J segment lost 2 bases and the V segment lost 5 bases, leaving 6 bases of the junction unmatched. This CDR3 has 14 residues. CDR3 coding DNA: TGTGCCAGCAGTAATGAAGGACAGGCCTACGAGCAGTACTTC. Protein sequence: CASSNEGQAYEQYF.

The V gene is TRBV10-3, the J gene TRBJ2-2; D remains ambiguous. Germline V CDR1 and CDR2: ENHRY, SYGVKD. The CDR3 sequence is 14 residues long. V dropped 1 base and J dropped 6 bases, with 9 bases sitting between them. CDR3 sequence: CAISEFEEPGELFF. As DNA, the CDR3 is TGTGCCATCAGTGAGTTTGAGGAACCCGGGGAGCTGTTTTTT.

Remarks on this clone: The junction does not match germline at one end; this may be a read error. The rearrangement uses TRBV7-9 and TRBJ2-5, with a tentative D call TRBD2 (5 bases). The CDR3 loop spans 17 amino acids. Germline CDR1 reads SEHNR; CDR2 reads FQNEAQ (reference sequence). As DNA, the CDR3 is TGTTCCAGCAGCTTAGGAACGGGGAATCGTGCACAAGAGACCCAGTACTTC. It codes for CSSSLGTGNRAQETQYF.

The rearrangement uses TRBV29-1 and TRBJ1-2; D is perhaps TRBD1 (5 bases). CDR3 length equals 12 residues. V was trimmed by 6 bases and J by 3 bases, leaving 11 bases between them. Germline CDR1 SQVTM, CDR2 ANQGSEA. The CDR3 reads CSVKGADYGYTF. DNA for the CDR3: TGCAGCGTCAAAGGGGCGGACTATGGCTACACCTTC.

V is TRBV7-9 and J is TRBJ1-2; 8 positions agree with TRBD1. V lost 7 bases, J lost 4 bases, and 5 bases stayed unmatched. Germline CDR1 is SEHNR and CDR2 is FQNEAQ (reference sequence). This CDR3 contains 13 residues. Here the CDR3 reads CASTRTGSYGYTF. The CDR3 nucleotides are TGTGCCAGCACCAGGACAGGGTCCTATGGCTACACCTTC. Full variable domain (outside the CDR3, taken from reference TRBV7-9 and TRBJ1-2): DTGVSQNPRHKITKRGQNVTFRCDPISEHNRLYWYRQTLGQGPEFLTYFQNEAQLEKSRLLSDRFSAERPKGSFSTLEIQRTEQGDSAMYLCASTRTGSYGYTFGSGTRLTVV.

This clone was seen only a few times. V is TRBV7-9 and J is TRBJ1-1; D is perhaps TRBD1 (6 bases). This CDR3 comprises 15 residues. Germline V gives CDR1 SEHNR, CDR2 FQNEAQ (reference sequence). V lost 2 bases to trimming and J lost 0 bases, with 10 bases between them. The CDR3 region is CASSLRAGVNTEAFF. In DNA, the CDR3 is TGTGCCAGCAGCTTACGTGCAGGGGTGAACACTGAAGCTTTCTTT.

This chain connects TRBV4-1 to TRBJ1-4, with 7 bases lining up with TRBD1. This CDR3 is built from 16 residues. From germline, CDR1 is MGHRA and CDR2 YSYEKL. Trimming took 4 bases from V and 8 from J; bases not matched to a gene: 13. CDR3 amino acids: CASSLTNRGAQEKLFF. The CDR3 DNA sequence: TGCGCCAGCAGCCTTACCAACAGGGGCGCACAGGAAAAACTGTTTTTT.

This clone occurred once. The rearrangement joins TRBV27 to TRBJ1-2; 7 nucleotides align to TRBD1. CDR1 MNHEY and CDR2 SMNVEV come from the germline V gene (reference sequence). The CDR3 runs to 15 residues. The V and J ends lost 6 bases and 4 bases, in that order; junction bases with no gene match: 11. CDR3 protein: CASSYTRDSFYGYTF. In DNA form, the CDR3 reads TGTGCCAGCAGCTACACGCGGGACAGCTTCTATGGCTACACCTTC.

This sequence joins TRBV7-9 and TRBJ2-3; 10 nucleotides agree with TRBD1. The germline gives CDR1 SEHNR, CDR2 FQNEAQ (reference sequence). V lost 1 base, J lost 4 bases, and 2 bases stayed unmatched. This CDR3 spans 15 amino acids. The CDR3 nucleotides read TGTGCCAGCAGCTTAGTCGGGACAGGGGCAGATACGCAGTATTTT. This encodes CASSLVGTGADTQYF.

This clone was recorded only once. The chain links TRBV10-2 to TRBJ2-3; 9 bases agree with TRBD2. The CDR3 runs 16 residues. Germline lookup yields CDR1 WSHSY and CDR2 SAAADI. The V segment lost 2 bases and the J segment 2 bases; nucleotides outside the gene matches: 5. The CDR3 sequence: CASSEASGGLTDTQYF. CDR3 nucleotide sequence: TGCGCCAGCAGTGAGGCAAGCGGGGGGCTCACAGATACGCAGTATTTT.

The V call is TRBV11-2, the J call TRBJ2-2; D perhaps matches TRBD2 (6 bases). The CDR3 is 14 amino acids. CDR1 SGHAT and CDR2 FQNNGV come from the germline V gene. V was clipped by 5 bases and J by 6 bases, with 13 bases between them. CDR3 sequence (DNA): TGTGCCAGCAGCCTCGGGACTCCCTCCGGGGAGCTGTTTTTT. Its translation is CASSLGTPSGELFF.

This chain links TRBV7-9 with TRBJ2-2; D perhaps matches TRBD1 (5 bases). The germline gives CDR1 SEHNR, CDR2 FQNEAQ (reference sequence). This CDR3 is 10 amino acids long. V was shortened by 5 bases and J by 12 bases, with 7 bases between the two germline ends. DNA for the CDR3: TGTGCCAGCAGCGCAGGGAAGCTGTTTTTT. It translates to CASSAGKLFF. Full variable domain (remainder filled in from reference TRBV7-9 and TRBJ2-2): DTGVSQNPRHKITKRGQNVTFRCDPISEHNRLYWYRQTLGQGPEFLTYFQNEAQLEKSRLLSDRFSAERPKGSFSTLEIQRTEQGDSAMYLCASSAGKLFFGEGSRLTVL.

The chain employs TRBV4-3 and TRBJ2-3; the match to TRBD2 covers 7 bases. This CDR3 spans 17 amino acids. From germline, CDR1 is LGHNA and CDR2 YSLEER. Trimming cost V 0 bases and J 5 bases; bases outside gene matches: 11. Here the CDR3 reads CASSQDVGGFDRDTQYF. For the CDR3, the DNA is TGCGCCAGCAGCCAAGATGTGGGGGGGTTTGATAGAGATACGCAGTATTTT.

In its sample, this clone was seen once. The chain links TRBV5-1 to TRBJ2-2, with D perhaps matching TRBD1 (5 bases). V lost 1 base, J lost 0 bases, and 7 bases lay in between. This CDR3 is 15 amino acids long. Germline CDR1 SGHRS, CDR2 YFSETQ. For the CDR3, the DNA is TGCGCCAGCAGCTTGCAGGGAACGAACACCGGGGAGCTGTTTTTT. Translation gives CASSLQGTNTGELFF.

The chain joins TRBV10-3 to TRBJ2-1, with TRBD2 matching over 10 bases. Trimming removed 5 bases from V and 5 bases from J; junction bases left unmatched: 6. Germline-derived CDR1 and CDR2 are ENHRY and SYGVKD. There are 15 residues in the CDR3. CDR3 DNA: TGTGCCATCAGTAGGGGACTAGCGCAAAACAATGAGCAGTTCTTC. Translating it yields CAISRGLAQNNEQFF.